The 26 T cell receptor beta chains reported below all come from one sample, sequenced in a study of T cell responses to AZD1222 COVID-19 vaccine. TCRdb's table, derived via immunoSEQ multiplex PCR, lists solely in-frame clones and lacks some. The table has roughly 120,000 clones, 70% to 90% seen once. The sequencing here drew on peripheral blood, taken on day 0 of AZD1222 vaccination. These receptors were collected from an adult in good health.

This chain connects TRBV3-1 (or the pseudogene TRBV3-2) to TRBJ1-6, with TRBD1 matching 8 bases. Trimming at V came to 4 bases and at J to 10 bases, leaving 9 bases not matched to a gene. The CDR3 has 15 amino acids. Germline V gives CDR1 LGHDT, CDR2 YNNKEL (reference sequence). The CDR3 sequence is CASSLGAGQASPLHF. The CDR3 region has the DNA TGTGCCAGCAGCCTAGGGGCGGGACAGGCGTCACCCCTCCACTTT.

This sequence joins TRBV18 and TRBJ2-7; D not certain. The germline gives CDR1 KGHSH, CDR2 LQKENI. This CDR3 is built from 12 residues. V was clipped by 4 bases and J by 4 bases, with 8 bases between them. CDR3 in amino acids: CASSLTSYEQYF. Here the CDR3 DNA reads TGTGCCAGCTCACTAACTTCTTACGAGCAGTACTTC.

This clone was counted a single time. The CDR3 region has the DNA TGTGCCAGTACCACGGACAGGGAGAGGGGCTACACCTTC. Translated, it gives CASTTDRERGYTF. The rearrangement joins TRBV19 to TRBJ1-2; 8 bases line up with TRBD1. The CDR3 has 13 amino acids. The trim removed 7 bases at V and 8 bases at J, leaving 9 bases unmatched. Germline V gene data show CDR1 as LNHDA and CDR2 as SQIVND (reference sequence).

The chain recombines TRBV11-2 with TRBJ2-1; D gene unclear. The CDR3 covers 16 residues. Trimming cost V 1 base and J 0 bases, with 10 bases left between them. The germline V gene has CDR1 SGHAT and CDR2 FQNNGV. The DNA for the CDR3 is TGTGCCAGCAGCTTAGGTGGATGGAGCTCCTACAATGAGCAGTTCTTC. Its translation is CASSLGGWSSYNEQFF.

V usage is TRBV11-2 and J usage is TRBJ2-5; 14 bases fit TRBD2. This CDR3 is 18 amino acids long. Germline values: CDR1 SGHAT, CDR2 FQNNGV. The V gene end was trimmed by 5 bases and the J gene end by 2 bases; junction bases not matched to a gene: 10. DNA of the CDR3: TGTGCCAGCAGCCAAATTTTCGGACTAGCGGGAGGTCAAGAGACCCAGTACTTC. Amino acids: CASSQIFGLAGGQETQYF.

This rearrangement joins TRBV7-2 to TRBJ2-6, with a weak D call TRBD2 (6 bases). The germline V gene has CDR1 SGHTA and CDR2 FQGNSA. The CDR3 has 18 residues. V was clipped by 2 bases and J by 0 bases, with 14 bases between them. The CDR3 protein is CASSLSFAGSSGANVLTF. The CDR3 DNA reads TGTGCCAGCAGCTTATCATTTGCGGGAAGCTCTGGGGCCAACGTCCTGACTTTC.

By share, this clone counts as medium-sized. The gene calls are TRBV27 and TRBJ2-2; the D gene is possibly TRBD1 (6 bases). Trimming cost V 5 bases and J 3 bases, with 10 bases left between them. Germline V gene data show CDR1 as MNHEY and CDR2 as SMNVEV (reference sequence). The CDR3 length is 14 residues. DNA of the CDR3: TGTGCCAGCAGTATCTACAGGGACACCGGGGAGCTGTTTTTT. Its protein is CASSIYRDTGELFF.

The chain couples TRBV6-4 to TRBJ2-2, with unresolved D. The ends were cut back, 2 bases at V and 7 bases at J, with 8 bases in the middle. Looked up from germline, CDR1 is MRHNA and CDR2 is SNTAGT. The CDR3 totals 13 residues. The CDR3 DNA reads TGTGCCAGCAGTGACGAGTTGAACGGGGAGCTGTTTTTT. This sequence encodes CASSDELNGELFF.

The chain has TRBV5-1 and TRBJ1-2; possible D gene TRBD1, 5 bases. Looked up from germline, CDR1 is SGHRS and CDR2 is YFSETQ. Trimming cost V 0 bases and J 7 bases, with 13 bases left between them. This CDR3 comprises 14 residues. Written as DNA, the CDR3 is TGCGCCAGCAGCTTGGATTCTCAGGGTTTTGGCTACACCTTC. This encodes CASSLDSQGFGYTF.

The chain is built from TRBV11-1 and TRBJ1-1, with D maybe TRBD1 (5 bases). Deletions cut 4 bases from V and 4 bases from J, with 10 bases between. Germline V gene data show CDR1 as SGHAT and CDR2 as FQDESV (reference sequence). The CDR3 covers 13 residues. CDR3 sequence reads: CASSSQGGTEAFF. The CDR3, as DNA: TGTGCCAGCAGCTCCCAGGGAGGCACTGAAGCTTTCTTT. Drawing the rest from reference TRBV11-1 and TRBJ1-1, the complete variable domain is EAEVAQSPRYKITEKSQAVAFWCDPISGHATLYWYRQILGQGPELLVQFQDESVVDDSQLPKDRFSAERLKGVDSTLKIQPAELGDSAMYLCASSSQGGTEAFFGQGTRLTVV.

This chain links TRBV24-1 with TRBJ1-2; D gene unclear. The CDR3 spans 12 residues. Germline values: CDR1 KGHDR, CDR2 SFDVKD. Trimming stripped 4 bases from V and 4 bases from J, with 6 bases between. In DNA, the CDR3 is TGTGCCACCAGTGAGGAGGGCTATGGCTACACCTTC. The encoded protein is CATSEEGYGYTF.

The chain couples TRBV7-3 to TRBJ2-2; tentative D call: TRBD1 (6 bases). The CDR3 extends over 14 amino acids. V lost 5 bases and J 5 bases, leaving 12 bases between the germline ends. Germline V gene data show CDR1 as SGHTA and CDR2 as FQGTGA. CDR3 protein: CASSPSGQTGELFF. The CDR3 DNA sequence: TGTGCCAGCAGCCCGAGTGGACAGACCGGGGAGCTGTTTTTT.

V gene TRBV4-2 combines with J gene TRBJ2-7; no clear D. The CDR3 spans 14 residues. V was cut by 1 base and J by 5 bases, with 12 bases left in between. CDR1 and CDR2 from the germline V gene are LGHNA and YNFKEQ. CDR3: CASSQATRHDEQYF. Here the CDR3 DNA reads TGTGCCAGCAGCCAAGCGACCAGGCACGACGAGCAGTACTTC.

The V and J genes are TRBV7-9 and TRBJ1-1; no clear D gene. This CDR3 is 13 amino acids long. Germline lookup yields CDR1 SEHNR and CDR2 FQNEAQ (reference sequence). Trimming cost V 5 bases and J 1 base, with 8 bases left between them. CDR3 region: CASSLRSNTEAFF. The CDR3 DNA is TGTGCCAGCAGCCTCCGGTCGAACACTGAAGCTTTCTTT.

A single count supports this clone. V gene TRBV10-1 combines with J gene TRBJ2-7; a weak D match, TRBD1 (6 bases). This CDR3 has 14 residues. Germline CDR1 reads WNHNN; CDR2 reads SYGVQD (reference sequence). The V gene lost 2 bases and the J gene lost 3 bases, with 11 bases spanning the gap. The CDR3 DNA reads TGCGCCAGCAGTGAGCCTCCAGGGGACTACGAGCAGTACTTC. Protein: CASSEPPGDYEQYF.

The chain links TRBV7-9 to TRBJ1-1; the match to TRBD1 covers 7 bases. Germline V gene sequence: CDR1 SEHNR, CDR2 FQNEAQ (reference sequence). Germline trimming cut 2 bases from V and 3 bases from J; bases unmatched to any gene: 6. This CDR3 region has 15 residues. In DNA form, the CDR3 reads TGTGCCAGCAGCTTATGGGGGACAGCCGACACTGAAGCTTTCTTT. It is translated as CASSLWGTADTEAFF.

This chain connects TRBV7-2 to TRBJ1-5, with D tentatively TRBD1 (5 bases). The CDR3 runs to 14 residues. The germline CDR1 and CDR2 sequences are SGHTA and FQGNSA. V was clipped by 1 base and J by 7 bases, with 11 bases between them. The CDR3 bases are TGTGCCAGCAGCTTAGGAGGGGTGGGGCAGCCCCAGCATTTT. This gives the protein CASSLGGVGQPQHF.

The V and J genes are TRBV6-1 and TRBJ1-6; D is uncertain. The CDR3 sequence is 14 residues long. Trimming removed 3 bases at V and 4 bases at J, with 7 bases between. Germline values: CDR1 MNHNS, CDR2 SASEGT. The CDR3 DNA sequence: TGTGCCAGCAGTGATCTGATATATAATTCACCCCTCCACTTT. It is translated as CASSDLIYNSPLHF.

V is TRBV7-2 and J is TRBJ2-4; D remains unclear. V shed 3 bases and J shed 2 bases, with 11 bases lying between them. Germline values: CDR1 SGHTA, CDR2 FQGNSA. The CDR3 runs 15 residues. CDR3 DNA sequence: TGTGCCAGCAGCTTGGGTCAAGGAACCAAAAACATTCAGTACTTC. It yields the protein CASSLGQGTKNIQYF.

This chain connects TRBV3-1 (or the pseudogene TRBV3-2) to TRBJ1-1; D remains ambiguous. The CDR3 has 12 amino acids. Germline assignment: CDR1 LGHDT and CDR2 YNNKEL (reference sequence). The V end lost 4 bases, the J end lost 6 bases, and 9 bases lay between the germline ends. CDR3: CASSPSPAEAFF. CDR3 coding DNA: TGTGCCAGCAGCCCTAGTCCCGCTGAAGCTTTCTTT.

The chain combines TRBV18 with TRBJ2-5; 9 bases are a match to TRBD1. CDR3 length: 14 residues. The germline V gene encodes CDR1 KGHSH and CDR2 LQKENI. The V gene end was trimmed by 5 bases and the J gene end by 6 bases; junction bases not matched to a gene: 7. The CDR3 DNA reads TGTGCCAGCTCAACGGGACAGGGTATGCAGACCCAGTACTTC. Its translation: CASSTGQGMQTQYF.

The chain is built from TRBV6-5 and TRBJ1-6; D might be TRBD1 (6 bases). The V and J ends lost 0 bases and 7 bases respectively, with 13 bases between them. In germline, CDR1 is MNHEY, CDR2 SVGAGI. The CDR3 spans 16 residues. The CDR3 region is CASSYSWVQGNSPLHF. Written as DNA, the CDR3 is TGTGCCAGCAGTTACTCCTGGGTGCAGGGGAATTCACCCCTCCACTTT.

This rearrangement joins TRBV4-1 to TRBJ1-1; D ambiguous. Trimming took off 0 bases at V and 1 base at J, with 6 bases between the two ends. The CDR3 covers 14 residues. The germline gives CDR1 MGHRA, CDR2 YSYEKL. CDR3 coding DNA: TGCGCCAGCAGCCAAGATCCAAGGAACACTGAAGCTTTCTTT. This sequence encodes CASSQDPRNTEAFF.

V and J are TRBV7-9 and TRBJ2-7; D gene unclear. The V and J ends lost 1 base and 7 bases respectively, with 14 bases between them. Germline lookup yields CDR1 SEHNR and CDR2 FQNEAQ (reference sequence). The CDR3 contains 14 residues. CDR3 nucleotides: TGTGCCAGCAGCTTAGTGCCGGAAAAGGGAGAGCAGTACTTC. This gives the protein CASSLVPEKGEQYF.

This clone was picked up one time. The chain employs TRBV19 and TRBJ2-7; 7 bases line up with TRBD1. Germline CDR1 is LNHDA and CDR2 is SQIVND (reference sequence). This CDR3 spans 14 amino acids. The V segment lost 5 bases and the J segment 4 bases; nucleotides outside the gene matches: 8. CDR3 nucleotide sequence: TGTGCCAGTAGTTTAACAGGGGTCAGGTACGAGCAGTACTTC. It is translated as CASSLTGVRYEQYF.

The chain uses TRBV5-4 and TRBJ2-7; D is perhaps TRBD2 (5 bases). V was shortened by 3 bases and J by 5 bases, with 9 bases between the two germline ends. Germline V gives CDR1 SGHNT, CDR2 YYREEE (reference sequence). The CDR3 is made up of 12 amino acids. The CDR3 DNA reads TGTGCCAGCAGCTCCGGACTGAACGAGCAGTACTTC. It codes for CASSSGLNEQYF.